Listed here are 25 T cell receptor beta chains from one sample, sequenced in a study of tissue T cells after allogeneic stem cell transplantation. Noted time point: mouse harvest day 7 after allogeneic transplant. Mouse grafts combined 10^7 T-cell-depleted bone marrow cells with 10^6 splenic CD5+ T cells. Some clones are missing from TCRdb's copy, which holds only in-frame ones; the method was immunoSEQ multiplex PCR. The sample consists of some 7,600 clones, 45% to 65% of them appearing once. The sequenced sample consisted of lymph node tissue. The source of these receptors is a female BALB/c mouse given C57BL/6 T cells with graft-versus-host disease after an allogeneic hematopoietic cell transplant.

As to this clone: The junction and the germline gene differ at one end; a read error may be behind it. The listed genes are named as in mouse. Read sequence stops 1 residue before the CDR3 end, and the germline J gene provides the missing end. The chain is built from TRBV12-1 and TRBJ2-5; TRBD2 might be the D (6 bases). The germline V gene encodes CDR1 SGHSN and CDR2 HYEKVE. This CDR3 comprises 14 residues. Incomplete CDR3 DNA: TGTGCCAGCCCTCTGGGGTTTAACCAAGACACCCAGTAC. It yields the protein CASPLGFNQDTQY. The whole CDR3 reads CASPLGFNQDTQYF.

Of note for this clone: Genes here carry mouse names. The read ends 1 residue before the CDR3 terminus; that terminus is restored from the germline J gene. The genes are TRBV15 and TRBJ2-4, with no clear D. Germline loops: CDR1 SGHND, CDR2 FRSKSL. The CDR3 consists of 13 residues. Trimming shortened V by 3 bases and J by 1 base, and 5 bases separated the two germline ends. The CDR3 sequence: CASSFGGQNTLYF. Incomplete CDR3 DNA: TGTGCCAGCAGTTTCGGCGGTCAAAACACCTTGTAC.

Regarding this clone: Genes here carry mouse names. The read ends 1 residue before the CDR3 terminus; that terminus is restored from the germline J gene. The chain joins TRBV23 to TRBJ2-5; the table's D call, TRBD1, was not checked against the DNA. CDR1 is KGHTA and CDR2 is FQNQQP in the germline V gene. The CDR3 has 13 amino acids. The sequenced CDR3 bases are TGCTCCAGCAGTCGGGACAGACAAGACACCCAGTAC. As protein: CSSSRDRQDTQY. The complete CDR3 sequence is CSSSRDRQDTQYF.

As to this clone: Germline and genes here are mouse. The read terminates 1 residue ahead of where the CDR3 ends, so the germline J gene completes it. The V and J genes are TRBV19 and TRBJ2-2; TRBD1 might be the D (5 bases). This CDR3 comprises 15 residues. V lost 1 base and J 1 base, leaving 8 bases between the germline ends. CDR1 and CDR2 from the germline V gene are FNHDT and SITEND (reference sequence). CDR3 bases read: TGTGCCAGCAGTATACCAGGGAGAAACACCGGGCAGCTCTAC. It translates to CASSIPGRNTGQLY. From start to end, the CDR3 is CASSIPGRNTGQLYF.

This clone is labeled medium-sized. Germline and genes here are mouse. The read falls 1 residue short of the CDR3 end, and the missing part is taken from the germline J gene. This sequence joins TRBV12-2 and TRBJ2-5; TRBD2 agrees at 8 bases. J lost 4 bases, V lost 0 bases, and 2 bases had no gene match. Germline V gene data show CDR1 as SGHLS and CDR2 as HYDKME. This CDR3 spans 14 amino acids. Partial CDR3 DNA: TGTGCCAGCTCTCTCTCCTGGGGGGAAGACACCCAGTAC. Its protein product is CASSLSWGEDTQY. The entire CDR3 is CASSLSWGEDTQYF.

This clone turned up a few times. Mouse names are used for the genes. Coverage ceases 1 residue before the CDR3 finishes, and the germline J gene fills in the end. This sequence joins TRBV23 and TRBJ2-1; TRBD1, the table's D call, lacks a check against the DNA. This CDR3 spans 12 amino acids. CDR1 is KGHTA, CDR2 FQNQQP, per germline. CDR3 residues: CSSSHRDAEQFF. CDR3 DNA, as far as it was read: TGCTCCAGCAGTCACAGGGATGCTGAGCAGTTC. The variable domain in full, with the rest retrieved from reference TRBV23 and TRBJ2-1, is DAAVTQKPRYLIKMKGQEAEMKCIPEKGHTAVFWYQQKQSKELKFLIYFQNQQPLDQIDMVKERFSAVCPSSSLCSLGIRTCEAEDSALYLCSSSHRDAEQFFGPGTRLTVL.

Concerning this clone: Gene names follow the mouse nomenclature. The read ends 1 residue early relative to the CDR3; the germline J gene fills the gap. The V call is TRBV5, the J call TRBJ1-3; D not certain. Trimming left V 3 bases short and J 0 bases short, with 6 bases between. In germline, CDR1 is LGHNA, CDR2 YNLKQL (reference sequence). The CDR3 is 14 amino acids. The CDR3 bases that were read are TGTGCCAGCAGCCAGACACCTTCTGGAAATACGCTCTAT. Encoded protein: CASSQTPSGNTLY. The CDR3 as a whole reads CASSQTPSGNTLYF.

Turning to this clone: These gene names are mouse names. The missing CDR3 end, 1 residue past where the read stops, is filled in from the germline J gene. This chain connects TRBV16 to TRBJ1-1; D remains unclear. V gave up 2 bases and J gave up 0 bases, with 4 bases separating them. This CDR3 has 13 residues. Germline CDR1 reads SGHSA; CDR2 reads FRNQAP. The part of the CDR3 DNA that was read is TGTGCAAGCAGCTTAACATCAAACACAGAAGTCTTC. Translating it yields CASSLTSNTEVF. The full CDR3 protein is CASSLTSNTEVFF.

As concerns this clone: Mouse germline and gene names are used. The read ends 1 residue before the CDR3 terminus; that terminus is restored from the germline J gene. The rearrangement uses TRBV15 and TRBJ2-7, with TRBD2 matching 14 bases. The CDR3 is made up of 14 amino acids. Looked up from germline, CDR1 is SGHND and CDR2 is FRSKSL. Trimming took 5 bases from V and 7 from J; bases not matched to a gene: 4. CDR3 protein: CASSGTGGALEQYF. The part of the CDR3 DNA that was read is TGTGCCAGCAGTGGGACTGGGGGGGCGCTGGAACAGTAC.

A word on this clone: Gene names and germline match the mouse. The read falls 1 residue short of the CDR3 end, and the missing part is taken from the germline J gene. The chain uses TRBV23 and TRBJ2-4. Germline V gene lookup returns CDR1 KGHTA and CDR2 FQNQQP. There are 13 residues in the CDR3. Here the CDR3 reads CSSSQGVGNTLYF. The part of the CDR3 DNA that was read is TGCTCCAGCAGTCAAGGGGTCGGGAACACCTTGTAC.

In regard to this clone: Mouse gene names and germline throughout. Read coverage stops 1 residue before the CDR3 terminus; the germline J gene supplies the remainder. The genes are TRBV3 and TRBJ2-3, with 14 positions matching TRBD2. CDR3 length: 16 amino acids. J lost 1 base, V lost 4 bases, and 1 base had no gene match. CDR1 is SNHLY, CDR2 FYNGKV, per germline (reference sequence). CDR3 protein: CASSSGLGGRAETLYF. Incomplete CDR3 DNA: TGTGCCAGCAGCTCGGGACTGGGGGGGCGTGCAGAAACGCTGTAT. Drawing the rest from reference TRBV3 and TRBJ2-3, the complete variable domain is GPKVLQIPSHQIIDMGQMVTLNCDPVSNHLYFYWYKQILGQQMEFLVNFYNGKVMEKSKLFKDQFSVERPDGSYFTLKIQPTALEDSAVYFCASSSGLGGRAETLYFGSGTRLTVL.

As concerns this clone: Germline and genes: mouse. Read sequence stops 1 residue before the CDR3 end, and the germline J gene provides the missing end. The V call is TRBV26, the J call TRBJ2-1; no clear D gene. Per the germline V gene, CDR1 is KGHPV and CDR2 is FQNQEV (reference sequence). This CDR3 is 11 amino acids long. Trimming took off 2 bases at V and 7 bases at J, with 3 bases between the two ends. CDR3 bases read: TGTGCCAGCAGTCTGGGCGCTGAGCAGTTC. As protein: CASSLGAEQF. The whole CDR3 protein reads CASSLGAEQFF.

This clone has a handful of counts. Each gene name is a mouse one. The read terminates 1 residue ahead of where the CDR3 ends, so the germline J gene completes it. The chain uses TRBV3 and TRBJ2-7, with 12 positions matching TRBD2. Per germline, CDR1 SNHLY and CDR2 FYNGKV (reference sequence). There are 13 residues in the CDR3. The junction had 1 base not matched to a gene; V was cut back by 4 bases and J by 6 bases. CDR3 DNA, as far as it was read: TGTGCCAGCAGCTCGGGACTGGGGGGTGAACAGTAC. Its protein is CASSSGLGGEQY. The entire CDR3 is CASSSGLGGEQYF.

A remark on this clone: Gene names are mouse gene names. The read ends 1 residue before the CDR3 terminus; that terminus is restored from the germline J gene. The chain joins TRBV26 to TRBJ1-4; the D gene is possibly TRBD1 (5 bases). Germline CDR1 and CDR2: KGHPV and FQNQEV (reference sequence). The CDR3 extends over 12 amino acids. Deletions cut 10 bases from V and 4 bases from J, with 10 bases between. CDR3 residues: CATSDINERLFF. The DNA read from the CDR3 is TGTGCCACCTCGGACATCAACGAAAGATTATTT.

Concerning this clone: Gene names are the mouse ones. The sequence runs out 1 residue before the end of the CDR3; the remainder is reconstructed from the germline J gene. The chain employs TRBV12-2 and TRBJ1-4; TRBD1 matches at 8 bases. The V gene's germline CDR1 is SGHLS and CDR2 HYDKME. CDR3 size: 15 residues. The junction had 3 bases not matched to a gene; V was cut back by 1 base and J by 3 bases. The CDR3 bases that were read are TGTGCCAGCTCTCTGACAGGGGAGGCCAACGAAAGATTATTT. Translating gives CASSLTGEANERLF. The CDR3 as a whole reads CASSLTGEANERLFF.

Concerning this clone itself: Only one base separates this from a far larger clonotype, so it likely reflects a read error. Genes and germline come from the mouse. The read ends 1 residue before the CDR3 terminus; that terminus is restored from the germline J gene. V and J are TRBV13-1 and TRBJ2-7; no clear D gene. With 3 bases removed from V and 4 bases from J, the gap between germline ends came to 11 bases. CDR3 length: 13 amino acids. Germline loops: CDR1 NSHNY, CDR2 SYGAGN. CDR3 sequence reads: CASSGAPGYEQYF. CDR3 bases read: TGTGCCAGCAGTGGTGCACCGGGGTATGAACAGTAC.

Only one count was recorded for this clone. Mouse germline and gene names are used. The CDR3 end lies 1 residue beyond the end of the read and is filled in from the germline J gene. The gene calls are TRBV13-1 and TRBJ2-5; either TRBD1 or TRBD2 may supply D (5 bases each). Trimming cost V 3 bases and J 5 bases, with 7 bases left between them. This CDR3 is built from 12 residues. Germline V CDR1 and CDR2: NSHNY, SYGAGN. The CDR3 DNA, read in part, is TGTGCCAGCAGTGCCGGGACAGACACCCAGTAC. It translates to CASSAGTDTQY. The complete CDR3 protein is CASSAGTDTQYF.

A note on this clone: Gene names refer to mouse genes. Read coverage stops 1 residue before the CDR3 terminus; the germline J gene supplies the remainder. The chain couples TRBV31 to TRBJ2-4; D is unclear. Germline CDR1 and CDR2: GKSSPN and SITVG. The CDR3 totals 12 residues. Trimming shortened V by 0 bases and J by 5 bases, and 6 bases separated the two germline ends. The CDR3 region is CAWSLRANTLYF. The CDR3 DNA, read in part, is TGTGCCTGGAGTCTAAGGGCAAACACCTTGTAC.

This clone was observed once. Gene names follow the mouse nomenclature. The read ends 1 residue before the CDR3 terminus; that terminus is restored from the germline J gene. The chain couples TRBV23 to TRBJ2-4; the tabulated D call, TRBD2, remains unverified against the DNA. Germline CDR1 is KGHTA and CDR2 is FQNQQP. The CDR3 consists of 17 residues. Partial CDR3 DNA: TGCTCCAGCAGTCACCGGGACTGGGGGGGTAGTCAAAACACCTTGTAC. As protein: CSSSHRDWGGSQNTLY. The CDR3 in full is CSSSHRDWGGSQNTLYF.

To note about this clone: Mouse gene names apply. Read coverage stops 1 residue before the CDR3 terminus; the germline J gene supplies the remainder. This rearrangement joins TRBV23 to TRBJ1-5; no check of the table's D call, TRBD1, against the DNA was made. The CDR3 runs to 15 residues. CDR1 is KGHTA and CDR2 is FQNQQP in the germline V gene. The CDR3 sequence: CSSSQSTGRNQAPLF. CDR3 DNA, as far as it was read: TGCTCCAGCAGTCAATCGACAGGGCGCAACCAGGCTCCGCTT.

This clone was found a few times. The genes are named according to mouse. The CDR3 end is not reached by the read, which stops 1 residue before it; the germline J gene fills it in. The V and J genes are TRBV26 and TRBJ2-4; unclear D gene. The CDR3 is 12 amino acids. V lost 6 bases to trimming and J lost 1 base, with 5 bases between them. The germline V gene has CDR1 KGHPV and CDR2 FQNQEV (reference sequence). CDR3 in amino acids: CASSRGQNTLYF. Partial CDR3 DNA: TGTGCCAGCAGCCGGGGTCAAAACACCTTGTAC.

With respect to this clone: Germline and genes: mouse. Read data end 1 residue before the CDR3 end; the end is taken from the germline J gene. V gene TRBV26 combines with J gene TRBJ2-3, with no clear D. V was shortened by 2 bases and J by 0 bases, with 3 bases between the two germline ends. Per the germline V gene, CDR1 is KGHPV and CDR2 is FQNQEV (reference sequence). The CDR3 is 13 residues long. This CDR3 reads CASSLNSAETLYF. Incomplete CDR3 DNA: TGTGCCAGCAGTCTGAATAGTGCAGAAACGCTGTAT.

Of note for this clone: Gene names and germline refer to mouse. The read halts 1 residue ahead of the CDR3 end, with the missing end drawn from the germline J gene. V and J are TRBV26 and TRBJ2-2; TRBD2 aligns across 14 bases. In germline, CDR1 is KGHPV, CDR2 FQNQEV (reference sequence). With 6 bases clipped from V and 3 bases from J, the junction kept 6 bases outside the gene matches. The CDR3 has 17 residues. CDR3 DNA (partial): TGTGCCAGCAGCTTGGGACTGGGGGGGCGCGACACCGGGCAGCTCTAC. Translating it yields CASSLGLGGRDTGQLY. Given in full, the CDR3 is CASSLGLGGRDTGQLYF.

This clone showed up just once. Gene names and germline refer to mouse. Sequencing ends 1 residue short of the CDR3 end; the germline J gene provides the rest. The chain links TRBV20 to TRBJ2-2; 8 nucleotides align to TRBD1. V was clipped by 4 bases and J by 5 bases; unmatched bases: 3. The CDR3 is 13 residues long. CDR1 GFQATS and CDR2 STVNSAI come from the germline V gene. The CDR3 reads CGATGTGTGQLYF. CDR3 DNA, as far as it was read: TGTGGTGCTACCGGGACAGGAACCGGGCAGCTCTAC.

By share, this clone counts as medium-sized (0.01 to 0.1%). Mouse germline and gene names are used. The read stops 1 residue short of the end of the CDR3; the missing end is completed from the germline J gene. This rearrangement joins TRBV5 to TRBJ2-7; D call uncertain. This CDR3 spans 12 amino acids. The germline gives CDR1 LGHNA, CDR2 YNLKQL (reference sequence). V shed 1 base and J shed 5 bases, with 6 bases lying between them. CDR3 DNA (partial): TGTGCCAGCAGCCAAGGAGGGAATGAACAGTAC. This encodes CASSQGGNEQY. The whole CDR3 region reads CASSQGGNEQYF.